This T cell receptor beta chain comes out of a study of patients and donors after allogeneic stem cell transplantation. Using its own MiXCR run on the RT-PCR reads, TCRdb lists one record per CDR3 protein. The sample carries approximately 410,000 distinct CDR3 sequences, around 16% recorded once. V lost 6 bases and J 3 bases, leaving 11 bases between the germline ends. CDR3 length equals 13 residues. CDR1 and CDR2 (germline): DFQATT, SNEGSKA (reference sequence). The TCR originated in a human donor who was either an allogeneic HSCT recipient or a stem cell or donor lymphocyte infusion donor (not recorded which). It is not recorded whose cells these are; they may come from a transplant donor. V and J are TRBV20-1 and TRBJ1-4; D gene unclear. Sequenced material: blood, either unsorted or a sorted T cell fraction (not recorded which). CDR3 nucleotide sequence: TGCAGTGCCGGATTGGGTTCTAATGAAAAACTGTTTTTT. This sequence encodes CSAGLGSNEKLFF.